The entry that follows covers one T cell receptor beta chain sequence. This sample stems from a study of patients and donors after allogeneic stem cell transplantation. TCRdb re-derived calls from the RT-PCR reads in MiXCR, one entry per CDR3 protein. The table has roughly 140,000 distinct CDR3 sequences, over 30% seen once. CDR1 and CDR2 from the germline V gene are SEHNR and FQNEAQ (reference sequence). The CDR3 spans 17 residues. The V gene lost 0 bases and the J gene lost 2 bases, with 16 bases spanning the gap. This TCR came from a human donor who was either an allogeneic HSCT recipient or a stem cell or donor lymphocyte infusion donor (not recorded which). It is not recorded whose cells these are; they may come from a transplant donor. This chain joins TRBV7-9 and TRBJ1-1; a weak D match, TRBD1 (6 bases). Sample: blood, either unsorted or a sorted T cell fraction (not recorded which). The CDR3 loop reads CASSLAPTGQTNTEAFF. The CDR3 DNA reads TGTGCCAGCAGCTTAGCCCCAACGGGACAAACTAACACTGAAGCTTTCTTT.